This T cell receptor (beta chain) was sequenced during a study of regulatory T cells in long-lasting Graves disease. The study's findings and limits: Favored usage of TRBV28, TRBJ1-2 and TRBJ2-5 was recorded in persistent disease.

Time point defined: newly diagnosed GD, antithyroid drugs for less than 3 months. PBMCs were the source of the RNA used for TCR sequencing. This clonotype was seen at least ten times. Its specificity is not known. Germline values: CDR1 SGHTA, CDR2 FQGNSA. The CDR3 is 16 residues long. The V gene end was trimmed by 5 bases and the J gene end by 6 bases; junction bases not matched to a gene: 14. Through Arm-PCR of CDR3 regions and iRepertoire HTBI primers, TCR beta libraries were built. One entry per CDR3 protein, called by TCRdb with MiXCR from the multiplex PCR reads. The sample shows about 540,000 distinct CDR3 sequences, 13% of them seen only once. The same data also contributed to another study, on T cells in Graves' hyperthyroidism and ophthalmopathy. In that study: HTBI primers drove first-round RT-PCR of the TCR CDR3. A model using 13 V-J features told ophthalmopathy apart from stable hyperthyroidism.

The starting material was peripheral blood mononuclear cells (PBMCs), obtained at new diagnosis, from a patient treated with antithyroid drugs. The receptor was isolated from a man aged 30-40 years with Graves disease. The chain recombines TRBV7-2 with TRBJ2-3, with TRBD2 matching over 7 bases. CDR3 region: CASSPHGGRVLDTQYF. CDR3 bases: TGTGCCAGCAGCCCCCATGGGGGGAGGGTTCTTGATACGCAGTATTTT.